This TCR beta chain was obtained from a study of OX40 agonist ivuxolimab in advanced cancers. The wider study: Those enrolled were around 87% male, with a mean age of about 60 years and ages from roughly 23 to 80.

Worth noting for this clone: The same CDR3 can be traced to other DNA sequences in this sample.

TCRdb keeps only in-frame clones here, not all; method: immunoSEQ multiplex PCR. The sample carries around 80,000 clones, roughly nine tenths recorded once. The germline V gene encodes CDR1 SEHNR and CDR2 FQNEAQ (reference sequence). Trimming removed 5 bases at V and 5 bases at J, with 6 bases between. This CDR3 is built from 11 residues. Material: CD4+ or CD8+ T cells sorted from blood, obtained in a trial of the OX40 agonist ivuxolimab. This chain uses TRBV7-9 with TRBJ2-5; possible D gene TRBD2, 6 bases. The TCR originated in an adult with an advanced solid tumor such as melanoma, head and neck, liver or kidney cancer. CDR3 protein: CASSRGETQYF. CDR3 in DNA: TGTGCCAGCAGCCGGGGGGAGACCCAGTACTTC.